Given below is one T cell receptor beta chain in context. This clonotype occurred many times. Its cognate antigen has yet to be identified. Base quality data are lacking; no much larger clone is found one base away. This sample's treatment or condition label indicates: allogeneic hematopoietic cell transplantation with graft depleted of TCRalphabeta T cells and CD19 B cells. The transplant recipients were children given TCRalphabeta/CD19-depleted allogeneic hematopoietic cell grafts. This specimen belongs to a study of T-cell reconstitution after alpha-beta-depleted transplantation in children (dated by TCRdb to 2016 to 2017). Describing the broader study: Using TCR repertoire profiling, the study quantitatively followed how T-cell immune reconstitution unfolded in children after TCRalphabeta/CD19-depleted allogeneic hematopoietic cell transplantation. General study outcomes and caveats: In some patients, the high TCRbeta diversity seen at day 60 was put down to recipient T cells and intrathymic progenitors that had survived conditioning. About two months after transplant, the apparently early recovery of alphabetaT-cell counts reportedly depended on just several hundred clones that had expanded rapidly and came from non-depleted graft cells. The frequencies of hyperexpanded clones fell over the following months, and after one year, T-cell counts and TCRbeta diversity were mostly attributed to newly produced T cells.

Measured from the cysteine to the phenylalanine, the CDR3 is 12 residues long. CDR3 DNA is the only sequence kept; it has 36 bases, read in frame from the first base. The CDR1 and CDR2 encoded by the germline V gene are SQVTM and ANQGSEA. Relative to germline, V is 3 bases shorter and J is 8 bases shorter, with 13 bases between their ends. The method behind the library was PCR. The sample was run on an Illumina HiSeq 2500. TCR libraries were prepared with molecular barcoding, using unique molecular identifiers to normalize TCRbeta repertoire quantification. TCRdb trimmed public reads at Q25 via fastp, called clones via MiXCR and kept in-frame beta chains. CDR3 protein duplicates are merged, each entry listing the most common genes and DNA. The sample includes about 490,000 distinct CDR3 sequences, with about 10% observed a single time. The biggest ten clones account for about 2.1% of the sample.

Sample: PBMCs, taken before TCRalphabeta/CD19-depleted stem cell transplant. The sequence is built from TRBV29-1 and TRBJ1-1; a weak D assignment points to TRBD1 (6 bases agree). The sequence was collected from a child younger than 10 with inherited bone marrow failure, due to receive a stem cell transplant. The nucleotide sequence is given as TGCAGCGTTGAGACAGGCAGGGCCGAAGCTTTCTTT. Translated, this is CSVETGRAEAFF.